The 22 T cell receptor beta chains given below trace back to one sample, sequenced in a study of identical twins. In TCRdb, the 5' RACE reads were re-called with MiXCR into one record per CDR3 protein. Altogether about 890,000 distinct CDR3 sequences are present, around an eighth being singletons, with the ten largest covering about 1.6%. The same data also contributed to another study, on yellow fever vaccine responses in identical twins.

The material sequenced was PBMCs. These receptors came from a woman aged 18-30 years in good health.

This clonotype was picked up a small number of times. The CDR3 spells CAISESATGNYGYTF. As DNA, the CDR3 is TGTGCCATCAGTGAGAGTGCGACCGGCAACTATGGCTACACCTTC. The chain combines TRBV10-3 with TRBJ1-2; D remains ambiguous. With 2 bases removed from V and 2 bases from J, the gap between germline ends came to 12 bases. Germline CDR1 reads ENHRY; CDR2 reads SYGVKD. This CDR3 comprises 15 residues.

This chain connects TRBV28 to TRBJ2-7; no reliable D call. The V end was cut by 5 bases, the J end by 3 bases, with 8 bases between. This CDR3 has 12 residues. Per the germline V gene, CDR1 is MDHEN and CDR2 is SYDVKM. The CDR3 region has the DNA TGTGCCAGCAGTACCCTAAGCTACGAGCAGTACTTC. This translates into CASSTLSYEQYF.

Worth noting for this clonotype: The germline gene is not matched at one end of the junction; a read error may be the cause. The chain combines TRBV20-1 with TRBJ1-1; D might be TRBD1 (5 bases). Germline-derived CDR1 and CDR2 are DFQATT and SNEGSKA (reference sequence). CDR3 length equals 17 residues. This CDR3 reads CCARDLGALAMNTEAFF. The CDR3 DNA is TGCTGTGCTAGAGATCTCGGGGCCCTGGCGATGAACACTGAAGCTTTCTTT.

In its sample, this clonotype was seen a few times. This chain links TRBV6-1 with TRBJ2-7; 8 bases agree with TRBD1. J gave up 5 bases and V 2 bases, and 8 bases lay outside the gene matches. This CDR3 comprises 15 residues. CDR1 and CDR2 (germline): MNHNS, SASEGT. CDR3 region: CASSELSQGAHEQYV. CDR3 sequence (DNA): TGTGCCAGCAGTGAATTATCCCAGGGGGCTCACGAGCAGTACGTC.

This clonotype has a handful of counts. This chain uses TRBV2 with TRBJ2-3; 8 bases are shared with TRBD1. The CDR3 extends over 17 amino acids. CDR1 and CDR2 (germline): SNHLY, FYNNEI. The V and J ends lost 2 bases and 5 bases, in that order; junction bases with no gene match: 12. CDR3 nucleotides: TGTGCCAGCAGTGAAAATCGGGCAGGGACAGGAGGAGATACGCAGTATTTT. The encoded protein is CASSENRAGTGGDTQYF.

The rearrangement links TRBV5-8 to TRBJ2-2; tentatively, D is TRBD1 (6 bases). This CDR3 region has 15 residues. Germline assignment: CDR1 SGHTS and CDR2 YDEGEE. Trimming removed 2 bases at V and 5 bases at J, with 13 bases between. For the CDR3, the DNA is TGTGCCAGCAGCTTTCAGACAGGTGTGACCGGGGAGCTGTTTTTT. Protein sequence: CASSFQTGVTGELFF.

About this clonotype: Being one base from a much bigger clone, this may be a read error. V gene TRBV20-1 combines with J gene TRBJ2-2; D tentatively fits TRBD1 or TRBD2 (5 bases each). In germline, CDR1 is DFQATT, CDR2 SNEGSKA (reference sequence). The CDR3 is made up of 11 amino acids. For the CDR3, the DNA is TGCGGTGCTAGAGAGGGGCGGGAGCTGTTTTTT. Translation gives CGAREGRELFF.

The rearrangement joins TRBV7-3 to TRBJ2-5; 11 bases line up with TRBD2. Germline V gives CDR1 SGHTA, CDR2 FQGTGA. J lost 5 bases, V lost 1 base, and 0 bases had no gene match. The CDR3 contains 14 residues. The CDR3 coding sequence is TGTGCCAGCAGCTTAAGGACTAGCGGGGAGACCCAGTACTTC. Encoded protein: CASSLRTSGETQYF. Based on the CDR3 plus reference TRBV7-3 and TRBJ2-5, the full variable domain is GAGVSQTPSNKVTEKGKYVELRCDPISGHTALYWYRQSLGQGPEFLIYFQGTGAADDSGLPNDRFFAVRPEGSVSTLKIQRTERGDSAVYLCASSLRTSGETQYFGPGTRLLVL.

This clonotype has at least ten counts. The chain recombines TRBV3-1 with TRBJ1-4; perhaps TRBD1 as D (5 bases). Trimming shortened V by 4 bases and J by 8 bases, and 17 bases separated the two germline ends. Germline V gives CDR1 LGHDT, CDR2 YNNKEL (reference sequence). The CDR3 spans 15 residues. CDR3 region: CASSRARGAGEKLFF. The DNA of the CDR3 is TGTGCCAGCAGCCGCGCGAGAGGGGCGGGAGAAAAACTGTTTTTT. The whole variable domain, filled in from reference TRBV3-1 and TRBJ1-4, reads DTAVSQTPKYLVTQMGNDKSIKCEQNLGHDTMYWYKQDSKKFLKIMFSYNNKELIINETVPNRFSPKSPDKAHLNLHINSLELGDSAVYFCASSRARGAGEKLFFGSGTQLSVL.

The chain links TRBV2 to TRBJ2-3, with TRBD2 identical over 12 bases. The CDR3 has 16 amino acids. CDR1 and CDR2 from the germline V gene are SNHLY and FYNNEI. V gave up 3 bases and J gave up 4 bases; unmatched junction bases: 5. The CDR3 bases are TGTGCCAGCAGTGAGCGACTAGCGGGAGTATCAGATACGCAGTATTTT. Its protein is CASSERLAGVSDTQYF. Combining the CDR3 with reference TRBV2 and TRBJ2-3 gives the whole variable domain EPEVTQTPSHQVTQMGQEVILRCVPISNHLYFYWYRQILGQKVEFLVSFYNNEISEKSEIFDDQFSVERPDGSNFTLKIRSTKLEDSAMYFCASSERLAGVSDTQYFGPGTRLTVL.

This sequence joins TRBV10-3 and TRBJ2-1, with a weak D call TRBD2 (5 bases). CDR1 and CDR2 (germline): ENHRY, SYGVKD. CDR3 size: 11 residues. With 4 bases removed from V and 12 bases from J, the gap between germline ends came to 10 bases. CDR3 DNA: TGTGCCATCAGTGGAGGTCTAGCGCAGTTCTTC. Translating it yields CAISGGLAQFF.

This clonotype was counted a few times. J is TRBJ1-6 and V is TRBV7-9; D is ambiguous. From germline, CDR1 is SEHNR and CDR2 FQNEAQ (reference sequence). CDR3 size: 16 residues. Trimming pared 0 bases from V and 0 bases from J, leaving 6 bases between. The CDR3 bases are TGTGCCAGCAGCTTAGCCAGGAGCTCCTATAATTCACCCCTCCACTTT. Its protein product is CASSLARSSYNSPLHF.

This clonotype was seen only a few times. This chain links TRBV12-3 or TRBV12-4 with TRBJ2-6; 10 nucleotides match TRBD1. This CDR3 spans 17 amino acids. Unmatched junction bases numbered 4, after V lost 5 bases and J lost 0 bases. The CDR3 spells CASSLDRGLSGANVLTF. As DNA, the CDR3 is TGTGCCAGCAGTCTTGACAGGGGGCTCTCTGGGGCCAACGTCCTGACTTTC.

The gene calls are TRBV28 and TRBJ2-7, with a tentative D call TRBD1 (5 bases). The CDR3 totals 14 residues. Germline V gene sequence: CDR1 MDHEN, CDR2 SYDVKM. The ends were cut back, 3 bases at V and 5 bases at J, with 14 bases in the middle. CDR3 in amino acids: CASSFGRVGDEQYF. The CDR3 bases are TGTGCCAGCAGTTTCGGCAGGGTGGGCGACGAGCAGTACTTC.

This clonotype was picked up a small number of times. The gene calls are TRBV10-3 and TRBJ1-1; D is unclear. Trimming removed 10 bases from V and 3 bases from J, with 15 bases in between. CDR1 and CDR2 from the germline V gene are ENHRY and SYGVKD. The length of the CDR3 is 13 residues. The CDR3 region is CATQVEYDTEAFF. The CDR3 bases are TGTGCCACCCAGGTCGAGTATGACACTGAAGCTTTCTTT.

The sample holds a few counts of this clonotype. V gene TRBV20-1 combines with J gene TRBJ2-5; D perhaps matches TRBD2 (5 bases). The CDR3 loop spans 15 amino acids. V was trimmed by 3 bases and J by 2 bases, leaving 16 bases between them. CDR1 is DFQATT, CDR2 SNEGSKA, per germline (reference sequence). The CDR3 DNA reads TGCAGTGCTAGTAGCCGGGGAGAGGGACAAGAGACCCAGTACTTC. It translates to CSASSRGEGQETQYF.

CDR3 sequence reads: CASSRAGGGSYNEQFF. CDR3 DNA sequence: TGTGCCTCCAGTCGAGCGGGAGGAGGGTCCTACAATGAGCAGTTCTTC. The chain carries TRBV25-1 and TRBJ2-1; 9 nucleotides line up with TRBD2. CDR1 MGHDK and CDR2 SYGVNS come from the germline V gene. V lost 11 bases, J lost 1 base, and 12 bases stayed unmatched. The CDR3 length is 16 residues.

The chain joins TRBV6-5 to TRBJ1-2, with D perhaps TRBD1 (6 bases). The V and J ends lost 0 bases and 14 bases respectively, with 19 bases between them. This CDR3 has 14 residues. Looked up from germline, CDR1 is MNHEY and CDR2 is SVGAGI. CDR3 nucleotides: TGTGCCAGCAGTTACTCCCGAGAAGCAACCGGGACAACCTTC. This codes for CASSYSREATGTTF.

This clonotype has ten or more counts. The rearrangement uses TRBV7-9 and TRBJ2-2; D is unclear. This CDR3 comprises 17 residues. Germline V CDR1 and CDR2: SEHNR, FQNEAQ (reference sequence). Between the trimmed V and J ends, which lost 1 base and 3 bases, there was a span of 15 bases. CDR3 DNA sequence: TGTGCCAGCAGCTTAGAATACGAGACCCTACACACCGGGGAGCTGTTTTTT. Translated: CASSLEYETLHTGELFF.

This clonotype occurred many times. This chain connects TRBV12-3 or TRBV12-4 to TRBJ2-3; TRBD2 is a possible D gene (6 bases). This CDR3 has 15 residues. The germline V and J ends were trimmed by 3 bases and 3 bases, with 13 bases remaining between them. This CDR3 reads CASSFGRGLTDTQYF. CDR3 bases: TGTGCCAGCAGTTTCGGGCGGGGCTTAACAGATACGCAGTATTTT.

This clonotype was counted at least ten times. The chain employs TRBV10-3 and TRBJ2-7; D not resolved. V was shortened by 0 bases and J by 1 base, with 10 bases between the two germline ends. CDR1 and CDR2 from the germline V gene are ENHRY and SYGVKD. The CDR3 loop spans 15 amino acids. The CDR3 sequence is CAISESWLGSYEQYV. The CDR3 region has the DNA TGTGCCATCAGTGAGTCTTGGCTGGGGTCCTACGAGCAGTACGTC.

This chain joins TRBV20-1 and TRBJ2-1, with 15 bases that match TRBD2. Losses at the gene ends were 3 bases for V and 0 bases for J; bases not matched to a gene: 9. The CDR3 is 19 amino acids. Germline V gene sequence: CDR1 DFQATT, CDR2 SNEGSKA (reference sequence). CDR3 loop: CSASFGLAGGPFSYNEQFF. CDR3 nucleotides: TGCAGTGCTAGCTTCGGACTAGCGGGAGGGCCTTTCTCCTACAATGAGCAGTTCTTC.